These T cell receptor beta chains were read from a single sample in a study of blood T cell repertoires in COVID-19. Assay used: immunoSEQ multiplex PCR; TCRdb lists only in-frame clones, some missing. The sample contains approximately 76,000 clones, approximately 86% of which appear only once. Sequenced input: peripheral blood. These receptors all stem from a woman aged 60-75 years with acute or convalescent COVID-19. The CDR3 runs from the conserved cysteine through the conserved F or W. D genes are given only for firm matches. Clone size appears in some rows only: once, few, many, or a class for an expanded clone.

clone size: -
D gene: TRBD1
J gene: TRBJ1-4
V gene: TRBV28
CDR3 protein: CASSLGQGNEKLFF
CDR3 DNA: TGTGCCAGCAGTTTAGGACAGGGAAATGAAAAACTGTTTTTT

clone size: -
D gene: -
J gene: TRBJ2-2
V gene: TRBV6-1
CDR3 protein: CASSEVGGTNTGELFF
CDR3 DNA: TGTGCCAGCAGTGAAGTCGGAGGAACGAACACCGGGGAGCTGTTTTTT

clone size: -
D gene: TRBD1
J gene: TRBJ2-6
V gene: TRBV7-2
CDR3 protein: CASSASGGASGANVLTF
CDR3 DNA: TGTGCCAGCAGCGCGTCAGGGGGCGCGTCTGGGGCCAACGTCCTGACTTTC

clone size: -
D gene: -
J gene: TRBJ2-1
V gene: TRBV6-6
CDR3 protein: CASSLDRQFF
CDR3 DNA: TGTGCCAGCAGTTTGGACAGACAGTTCTTC

clone size: -
D gene: -
J gene: TRBJ1-1
V gene: TRBV5-6
CDR3 protein: CASSLMRGIMNTEAFF
CDR3 DNA: TGTGCCAGCAGCTTGATGCGCGGGATCATGAACACTGAAGCTTTCTTT

clone size: -
D gene: TRBD1
J gene: TRBJ1-2
V gene: TRBV5-6
CDR3 protein: CATLDRGSSIYGYTF
CDR3 DNA: TGTGCCACCTTGGACAGGGGATCATCTATCTATGGCTACACCTTC

clone size: -
D gene: -
J gene: TRBJ2-5
V gene: TRBV3-1/TRBV3-2
CDR3 protein: CASSQDLEQPQYF
CDR3 DNA: TGTGCCAGCAGCCAAGATCTGGAGCAGCCCCAGTACTTC

clone size: -
D gene: -
J gene: TRBJ1-2
V gene: TRBV7-8
CDR3 protein: CASSLGGGYGYTF
CDR3 DNA: TGTGCCAGCAGCTTAGGGGGGGGCTATGGCTACACCTTC

clone size: -
D gene: -
J gene: TRBJ1-6
V gene: TRBV15
CDR3 protein: CATSRDQYNSPLHF
CDR3 DNA: TGTGCCACCAGCAGAGATCAGTATAATTCACCCCTCCACTTT

clone size: -
D gene: -
J gene: TRBJ2-7
V gene: TRBV7-8
CDR3 protein: CASSPTGGPNEQYF
CDR3 DNA: TGTGCCAGCAGCCCTACCGGAGGGCCCAACGAGCAGTACTTC

clone size: -
D gene: TRBD1
J gene: TRBJ2-3
V gene: TRBV19
CDR3 protein: CASSRRQGTDTQYF
CDR3 DNA: TGTGCCAGTAGTAGAAGACAGGGAACAGATACGCAGTATTTT

clone size: -
D gene: TRBD1
J gene: TRBJ1-5
V gene: TRBV19
CDR3 protein: CATGQGRTQPQHF
CDR3 DNA: TGTGCCACCGGACAGGGTCGGACTCAGCCCCAGCATTTT

clone size: -
D gene: -
J gene: TRBJ2-1
V gene: TRBV5-4
CDR3 protein: CASSLGRLYNEQFF
CDR3 DNA: TGTGCCAGCAGCTTGGGGAGGCTCTACAATGAGCAGTTCTTC

clone size: -
D gene: TRBD2
J gene: TRBJ2-1
V gene: TRBV6-6
CDR3 protein: CASSYGLGNEQFF
CDR3 DNA: TGTGCCAGCAGTTACGGACTAGGCAATGAGCAGTTCTTC

clone size: -
D gene: -
J gene: TRBJ2-6
V gene: TRBV5-1
CDR3 protein: CASSLPPHLSRANVLTF
CDR3 DNA: TGCGCCAGCAGCTTGCCCCCTCACCTTAGTAGGGCCAACGTCCTGACTTTC

clone size: many
D gene: -
J gene: TRBJ1-5
V gene: TRBV6-5
CDR3 protein: CASGNGVTQHF
CDR3 DNA: TGTGCCAGCGGGAACGGGGTGACCCAGCATTTT

clone size: once
D gene: -
J gene: TRBJ1-6
V gene: TRBV5-4
CDR3 protein: CASSSGVDSYNSPLHF
CDR3 DNA: TGTGCCAGCAGCTCAGGGGTGGACTCCTATAATTCACCCCTCCACTTT

clone size: -
D gene: -
J gene: TRBJ2-2
V gene: TRBV5-6
CDR3 protein: CASSVTQGQIPYTGELFF
CDR3 DNA: TGTGCCAGCAGCGTTACCCAGGGCCAGATACCTTACACCGGGGAGCTGTTTTTT

clone size: -
D gene: -
J gene: TRBJ1-5
V gene: TRBV10-3
CDR3 protein: CAISPQAQDGQPQHF
CDR3 DNA: TGTGCCATCAGTCCACAGGCCCAAGATGGTCAGCCCCAGCATTTT

clone size: -
D gene: -
J gene: TRBJ2-1
V gene: TRBV28
CDR3 protein: CASSLASGRSSYNEQFF
CDR3 DNA: TGTGCCAGCAGTTTGGCAAGCGGGCGGAGCTCCTACAATGAGCAGTTCTTC

clone size: -
D gene: TRBD1
J gene: TRBJ2-2
V gene: TRBV7-3
CDR3 protein: CASSPTGGDTGELFF
CDR3 DNA: TGTGCCAGCAGCCCGACAGGGGGAGACACCGGGGAGCTGTTTTTT

clone size: few
D gene: TRBD2
J gene: TRBJ2-5
V gene: TRBV7-8
CDR3 protein: CASSFDGGALQTQYF
CDR3 DNA: TGTGCCAGCAGCTTTGACGGGGGGGCCCTTCAGACCCAGTACTTC

clone size: -
D gene: TRBD1
J gene: TRBJ1-5
V gene: TRBV12-5
CDR3 protein: CASGSLGQGRLNQPQHF
CDR3 DNA: TGTGCTAGTGGTTCGCTAGGACAGGGTCGACTCAATCAGCCCCAGCATTTT

clone size: -
D gene: -
J gene: TRBJ1-2
V gene: TRBV18
CDR3 protein: CASSELGRGDGYTF
CDR3 DNA: TGTGCCAGCTCAGAGTTGGGCAGGGGCGATGGCTACACCTTC

clone size: once
D gene: -
J gene: TRBJ1-2
V gene: TRBV25-1
CDR3 protein: CASSDARDIANYGYTF
CDR3 DNA: TGTGCCAGCAGTGACGCACGGGACATAGCTAACTATGGCTACACCTTC

clone size: -
D gene: -
J gene: TRBJ1-5
V gene: TRBV6-1
CDR3 protein: CASSERSPYQPQHF
CDR3 DNA: TGTGCCAGCAGTGAAAGGAGCCCTTATCAGCCCCAGCATTTT

clone size: once
D gene: TRBD1
J gene: TRBJ2-2
V gene: TRBV3-1/TRBV3-2
CDR3 protein: CASTRTGAIGELFF
CDR3 DNA: TGTGCCAGCACCCGGACAGGGGCGATCGGGGAGCTGTTTTTT

clone size: few
D gene: TRBD1
J gene: TRBJ1-5
V gene: TRBV4-1
CDR3 protein: CASRGQGSNQPQHF
CDR3 DNA: TGCGCCAGCAGGGGACAGGGGAGCAATCAGCCCCAGCATTTT

clone size: -
D gene: -
J gene: TRBJ2-7
V gene: TRBV11-3
CDR3 protein: CASSLGWEYEQYF
CDR3 DNA: TGTGCCAGCAGCTTAGGTTGGGAGTACGAGCAGTACTTC

clone size: once
D gene: -
J gene: TRBJ1-1
V gene: TRBV7-3
CDR3 protein: CASSLTLGATEAFF
CDR3 DNA: TGTGCCAGCAGCTTAACGTTAGGGGCCACTGAAGCTTTCTTT

clone size: -
D gene: -
J gene: TRBJ2-7
V gene: TRBV6-5
CDR3 protein: CASSPGLAGEQYF
CDR3 DNA: TGTGCCAGCAGCCCGGGACTCGCGGGAGAGCAGTACTTC